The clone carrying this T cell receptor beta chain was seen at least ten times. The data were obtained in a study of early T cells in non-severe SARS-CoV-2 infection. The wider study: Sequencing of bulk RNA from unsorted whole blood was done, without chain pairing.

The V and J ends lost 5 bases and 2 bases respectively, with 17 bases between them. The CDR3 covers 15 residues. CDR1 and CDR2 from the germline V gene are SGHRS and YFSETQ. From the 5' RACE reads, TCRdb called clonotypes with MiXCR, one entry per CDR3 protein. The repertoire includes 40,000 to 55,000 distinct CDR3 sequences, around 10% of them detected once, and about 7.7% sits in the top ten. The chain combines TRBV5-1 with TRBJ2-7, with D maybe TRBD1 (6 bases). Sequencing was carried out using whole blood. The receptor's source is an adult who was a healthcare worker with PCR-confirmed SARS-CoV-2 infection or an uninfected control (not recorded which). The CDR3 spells CASRYWQGNTYEQYF. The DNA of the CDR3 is TGCGCCAGCAGGTATTGGCAGGGGAACACCTACGAGCAGTACTTC. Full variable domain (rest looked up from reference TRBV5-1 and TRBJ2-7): KAGVTQTPRYLIKTRGQQVTLSCSPISGHRSVSWYQQTPGQGLQFLFEYFSETQRNKGNFPGRFSGRQFSNSRSEMNVSTLELGDSALYLCASRYWQGNTYEQYFGPGTRLTVT.